A selection of T cell receptor beta chains follows, all from one sample in a study of beta chain features in type 1 diabetes. Using immunoSEQ multiplex PCR, the repertoire was profiled, and TCRdb retains in-frame clones only, with some absent. The sample yields hundreds of thousands of clones, over 9.5% seen once. Sequencing input: naive CD4+ T cells from blood. Every receptor here comes from a man between 18 and 35 years old in good health. CDR3s include the opening cysteine and the closing phenylalanine or tryptophan. A D gene is named only where the DNA matches it firmly. Clone size is given for some rows only: seen once, a few or many times, or a class if the clone is expanded.

>.|TRBJ2-7|TRBD2|TRBV18
TGTGCCAGCTCAAGACTAGCGGGAGTGGGTGAGCAGTACTTC
CASSRLAGVGEQYF
>few|TRBJ2-3|.|TRBV29-1
TGCAGCGTTGGACAGGGGAGGGCAGATACGCAGTATTTT
CSVGQGRADTQYF
>few|TRBJ2-1|TRBD1|TRBV28
TGTGCCAGCAACGACAGACAGGGATCCTACAATGAGCAGTTCTTC
CASNDRQGSYNEQFF
>.|TRBJ2-7|TRBD1|TRBV5-1
TGCGCCAGCAGCTTTACAGGGGCCGAGCAGTACTTC
CASSFTGAEQYF
>.|TRBJ1-2|.|TRBV6-1
TGTGCCAGCAGCGTTAACGCGGGACCCTCGAGGGGCTACACCTTC
CASSVNAGPSRGYTF
>.|TRBJ2-3|TRBD1|TRBV28
TGTGCCAGCAGTGATACAGGGGATAGCACAGATACGCAGTATTTT
CASSDTGDSTDTQYF
>.|TRBJ1-3|.|TRBV4-1
TGCGCCAGCAGCCTAAGCGGGGGTACCATATATTTT
CASSLSGGTIYF
>few|TRBJ1-4|TRBD1|TRBV27
TGTGCCAGCAGTTTCAGCGGACAGGCAGAAGAAGGAAAACTGTTTTTT
CASSFSGQAEEGKLFF
>few|TRBJ2-3|TRBD2|TRBV15
TGTGCCACCAGCAGAGCGACTAGCGGGAGATACACAGATACGCAGTATTTT
CATSRATSGRYTDTQYF
>few|TRBJ1-2|.|TRBV30
TGTGCCTATACACAGGATTACTATGGCTACACCTTC
CAYTQDYYGYTF